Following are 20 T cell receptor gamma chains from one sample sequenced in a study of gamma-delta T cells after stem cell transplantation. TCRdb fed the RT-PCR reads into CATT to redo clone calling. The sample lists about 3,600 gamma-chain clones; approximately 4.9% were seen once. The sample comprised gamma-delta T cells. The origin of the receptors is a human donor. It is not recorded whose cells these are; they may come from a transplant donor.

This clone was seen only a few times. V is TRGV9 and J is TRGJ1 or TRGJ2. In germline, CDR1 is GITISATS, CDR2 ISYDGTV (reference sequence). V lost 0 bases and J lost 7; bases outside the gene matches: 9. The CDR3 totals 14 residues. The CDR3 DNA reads TGTGCCTTGTGGGAGGTGCCGGGGGGGTATAAGAAACTCTTT. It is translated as CALWEVPGGYKKLF.

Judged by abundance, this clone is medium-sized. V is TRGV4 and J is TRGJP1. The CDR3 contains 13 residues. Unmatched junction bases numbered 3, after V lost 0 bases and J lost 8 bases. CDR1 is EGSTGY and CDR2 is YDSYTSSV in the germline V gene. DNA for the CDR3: TGTGCCACCTGGGATGGGGAGGGTTGGTTCAAGATATTT. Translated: CATWDGEGWFKIF.

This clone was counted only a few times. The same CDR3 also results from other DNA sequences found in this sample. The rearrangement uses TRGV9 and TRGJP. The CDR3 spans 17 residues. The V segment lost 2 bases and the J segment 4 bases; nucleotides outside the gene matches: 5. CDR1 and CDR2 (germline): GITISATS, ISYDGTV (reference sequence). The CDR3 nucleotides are TGTGCCTTGTGGGAGGCGAACCAAGAGTTGGGCAAAAAAATCAAGGTATTT. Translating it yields CALWEANQELGKKIKVF.

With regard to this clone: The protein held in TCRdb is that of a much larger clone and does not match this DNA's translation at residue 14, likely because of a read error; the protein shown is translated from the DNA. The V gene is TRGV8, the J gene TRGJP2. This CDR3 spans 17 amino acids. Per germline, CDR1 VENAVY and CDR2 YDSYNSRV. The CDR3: CATWDGEHGGSDWTKTF. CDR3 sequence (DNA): TGTGCCACCTGGGATGGCGAACACGGAGGTAGTGATTGGACCAAGACGTTT.

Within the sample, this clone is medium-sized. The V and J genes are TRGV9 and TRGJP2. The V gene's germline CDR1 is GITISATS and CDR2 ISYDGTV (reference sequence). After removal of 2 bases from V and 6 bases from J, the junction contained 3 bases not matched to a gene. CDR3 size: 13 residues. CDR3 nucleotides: TGTGCCTTGTGGGAGGGGGGTGATTGGATCAAGACGTTT. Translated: CALWEGGDWIKTF.

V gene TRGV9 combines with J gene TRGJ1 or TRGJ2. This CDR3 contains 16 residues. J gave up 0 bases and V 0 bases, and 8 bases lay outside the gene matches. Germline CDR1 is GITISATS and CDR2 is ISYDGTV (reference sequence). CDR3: CALWEVHPPNYYKKLF. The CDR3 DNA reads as TGTGCCTTGTGGGAGGTGCACCCCCCGAATTATTATAAGAAACTCTTT.

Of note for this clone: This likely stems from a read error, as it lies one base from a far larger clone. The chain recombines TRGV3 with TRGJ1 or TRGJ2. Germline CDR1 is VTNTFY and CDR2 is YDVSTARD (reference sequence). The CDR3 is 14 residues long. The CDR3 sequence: CATWGRPWDYKKLF. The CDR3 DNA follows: TGTGCCACCTGGGGCAGGCCATGGGATTATAAGAAACTCTTT.

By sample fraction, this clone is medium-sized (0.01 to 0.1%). DNA for the CDR3: TGTGCCTTGTGGGAGGTGCAAGGGCAAGAGTTGGGCAAAAAAATCAAGGTATTT. Amino acids: CALWEVQGQELGKKIKVF. This chain links TRGV9 with TRGJP. Germline values: CDR1 GITISATS, CDR2 ISYDGTV (reference sequence). V trimming: 0 bases; J trimming: 1 base; junction bases outside the gene matches: 3. The CDR3 loop spans 18 amino acids.

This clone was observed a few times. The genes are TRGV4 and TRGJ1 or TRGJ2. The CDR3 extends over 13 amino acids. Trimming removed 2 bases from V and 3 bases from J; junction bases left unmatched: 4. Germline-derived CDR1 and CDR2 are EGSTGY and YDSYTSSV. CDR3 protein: CATWDVIYYKKLF. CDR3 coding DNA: TGTGCCACCTGGGATGTGATTTATTATAAGAAACTCTTT.

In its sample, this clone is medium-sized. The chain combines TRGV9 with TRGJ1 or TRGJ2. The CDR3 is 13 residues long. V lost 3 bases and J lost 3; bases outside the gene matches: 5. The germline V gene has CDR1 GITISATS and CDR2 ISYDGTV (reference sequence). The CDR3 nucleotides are TGTGCCTTGTGGGAGAATATTTATTATAAGAAACTCTTT. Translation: CALWENIYYKKLF.

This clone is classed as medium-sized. The CDR3 DNA sequence: TGTGCCACCTGGGACAAGGGTTATAAGAAACTCTTT. It codes for CATWDKGYKKLF. The chain carries TRGV3 and TRGJ1 or TRGJ2. CDR3 size: 12 residues. Germline lookup yields CDR1 VTNTFY and CDR2 YDVSTARD (reference sequence). Unmatched junction bases numbered 4, after V lost 2 bases and J lost 6 bases.

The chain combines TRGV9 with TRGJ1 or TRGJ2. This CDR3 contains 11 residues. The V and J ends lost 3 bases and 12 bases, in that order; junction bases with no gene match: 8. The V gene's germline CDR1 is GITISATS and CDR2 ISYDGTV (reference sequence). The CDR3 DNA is TGTGCCTTGTGGGAGTCGAGGTGGAAACTCTTT. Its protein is CALWESRWKLF.

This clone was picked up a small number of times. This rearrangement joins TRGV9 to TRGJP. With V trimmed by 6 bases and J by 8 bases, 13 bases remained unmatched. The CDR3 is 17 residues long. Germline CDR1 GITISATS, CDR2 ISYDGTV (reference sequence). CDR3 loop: CALWRSSGQLGKKIKVF. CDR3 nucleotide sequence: TGTGCCTTGTGGAGGTCCTCGGGGCAGTTGGGCAAAAAAATCAAGGTATTT.

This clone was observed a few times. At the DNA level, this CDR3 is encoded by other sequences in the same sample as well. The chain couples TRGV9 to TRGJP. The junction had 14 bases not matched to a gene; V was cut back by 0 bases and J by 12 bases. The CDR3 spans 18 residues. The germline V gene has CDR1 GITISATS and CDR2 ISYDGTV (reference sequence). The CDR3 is CALWEVLEGVRGKKIKVF. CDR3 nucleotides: TGTGCCTTGTGGGAGGTGTTGGAGGGCGTACGGGGCAAAAAAATCAAGGTATTT.

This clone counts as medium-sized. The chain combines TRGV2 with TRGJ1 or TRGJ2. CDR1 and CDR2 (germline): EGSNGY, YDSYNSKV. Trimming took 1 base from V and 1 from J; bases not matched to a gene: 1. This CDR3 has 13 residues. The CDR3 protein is CATWDGNYYKKLF. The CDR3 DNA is TGTGCCACCTGGGACGGCAATTATTATAAGAAACTCTTT.

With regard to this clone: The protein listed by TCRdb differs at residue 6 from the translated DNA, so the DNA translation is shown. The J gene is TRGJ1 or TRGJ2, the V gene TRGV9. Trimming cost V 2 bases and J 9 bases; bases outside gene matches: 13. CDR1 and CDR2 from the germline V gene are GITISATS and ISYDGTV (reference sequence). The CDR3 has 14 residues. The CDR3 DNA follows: TGTGCCTTGTGGGAGGCGACTGGGGATCGTAAGAAACTCTTT. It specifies CALWEATGDRKKLF.

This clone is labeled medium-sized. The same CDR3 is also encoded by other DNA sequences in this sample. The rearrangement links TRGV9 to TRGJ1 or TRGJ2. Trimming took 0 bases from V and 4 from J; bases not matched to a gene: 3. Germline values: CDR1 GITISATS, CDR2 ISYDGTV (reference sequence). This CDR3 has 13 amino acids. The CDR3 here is CALWEVRYYKKLF. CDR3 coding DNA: TGTGCCTTGTGGGAGGTGCGATATTATAAGAAACTCTTT.

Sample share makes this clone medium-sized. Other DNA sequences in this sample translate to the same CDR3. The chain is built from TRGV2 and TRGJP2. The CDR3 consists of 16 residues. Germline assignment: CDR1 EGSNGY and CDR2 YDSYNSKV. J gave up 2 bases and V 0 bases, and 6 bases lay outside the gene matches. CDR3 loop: CATWDGRRSSDWIKTF. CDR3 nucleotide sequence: TGTGCCACCTGGGACGGGCGTCGGAGTAGTGATTGGATCAAGACGTTT.

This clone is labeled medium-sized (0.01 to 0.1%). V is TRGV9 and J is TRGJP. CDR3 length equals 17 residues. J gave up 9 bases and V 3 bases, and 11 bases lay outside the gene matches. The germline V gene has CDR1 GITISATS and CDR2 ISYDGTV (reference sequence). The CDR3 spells CALWESPPWLGKKIKVF. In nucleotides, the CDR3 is TGTGCCTTGTGGGAGTCCCCACCTTGGTTGGGCAAAAAAATCAAGGTATTT.

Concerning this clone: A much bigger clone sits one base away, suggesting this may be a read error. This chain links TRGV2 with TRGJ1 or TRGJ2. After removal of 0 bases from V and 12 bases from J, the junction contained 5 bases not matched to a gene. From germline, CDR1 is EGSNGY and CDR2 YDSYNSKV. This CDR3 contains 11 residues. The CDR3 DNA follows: TGTGCCACCTGGGACGGGACCCGGAAACTCTTT. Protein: CATWDGTRKLF.